These T cell receptor beta chains were read from a single sample in a study of blood T cells in healthy people across ages. TCRdb recomputed calls from the 5' RACE reads with MiXCR, one row per CDR3 protein. The data show about 730,000 distinct CDR3 sequences, approximately 39% seen once. The sample comprised blood. Source of these receptors: a woman aged 60-75 years in good health. The CDR3 runs from the conserved cysteine through the conserved F or W. The D gene is left open where the match is weak. Where a row states a size, it is once, few, many or the class of an expanded clone; other rows omit it.

j_gene: TRBJ2-7; d_gene: TRBD2; v_gene: TRBV14; abundance: few; CDR3nt: TGTGCCAGCAGCCACCTGGGACTAGGAAACGAGCAGTACTTC; CDR3aa: CASSHLGLGNEQYF
j_gene: TRBJ2-2; d_gene: NA; v_gene: TRBV29-1; abundance: few; CDR3nt: TGCACCGCCAGGGGGGCTAGCGGGAACACCGGGGAGCTGTTTTTT; CDR3aa: CTARGASGNTGELFF
j_gene: TRBJ1-1; d_gene: NA; v_gene: TRBV12-3/TRBV12-4; abundance: NA; CDR3nt: TGTGCCAGCGAGCTAAGGGGGAACACTGAAGCTTTCTTT; CDR3aa: CASELRGNTEAFF
j_gene: TRBJ1-1; d_gene: NA; v_gene: TRBV7-8; abundance: once; CDR3nt: TGTGCCAGCAGCTTAGCCGGGACAAAGAACACTGAAGCTTTCTTT; CDR3aa: CASSLAGTKNTEAFF
j_gene: TRBJ2-1; d_gene: TRBD1; v_gene: TRBV27; abundance: many; CDR3nt: TGTGCCAGCAGTTTTCTGGGACAGGGCTACAATGAGCAGTTCTTC; CDR3aa: CASSFLGQGYNEQFF
j_gene: TRBJ2-1; d_gene: NA; v_gene: TRBV7-9; abundance: NA; CDR3nt: TGTGCCAGCAGCTTAGATGTTGGGGGTCCCGACTACAATGAGCAGTTCTTC; CDR3aa: CASSLDVGGPDYNEQFF
j_gene: TRBJ1-2; d_gene: TRBD1; v_gene: TRBV2; abundance: few; CDR3nt: TGTGCCAGCAATAGGGGGCATGATGGCTACACCTTC; CDR3aa: CASNRGHDGYTF
j_gene: TRBJ2-2; d_gene: NA; v_gene: TRBV12-3/TRBV12-4; abundance: few; CDR3nt: TGTGCCAGCAACCAGCAGGGGACCGGGGAGCTGTTTTTT; CDR3aa: CASNQQGTGELFF
j_gene: TRBJ1-2; d_gene: NA; v_gene: TRBV29-1; abundance: many; CDR3nt: TGCAGCGTTGCTAGGGACGCCCTTTCCTATGGCTACACCTTC; CDR3aa: CSVARDALSYGYTF
j_gene: TRBJ2-1; d_gene: NA; v_gene: TRBV7-6; abundance: NA; CDR3nt: TGTGCCAGCATCCCGTACGAGTCACATAGTGAGCAGTTCTTC; CDR3aa: CASIPYESHSEQFF
j_gene: TRBJ2-3; d_gene: TRBD2; v_gene: TRBV29-1; abundance: many; CDR3nt: TGCAGCGTTGAAGAGGTGATAGCGGGAGTAGATACGCAGTATTTT; CDR3aa: CSVEEVIAGVDTQYF